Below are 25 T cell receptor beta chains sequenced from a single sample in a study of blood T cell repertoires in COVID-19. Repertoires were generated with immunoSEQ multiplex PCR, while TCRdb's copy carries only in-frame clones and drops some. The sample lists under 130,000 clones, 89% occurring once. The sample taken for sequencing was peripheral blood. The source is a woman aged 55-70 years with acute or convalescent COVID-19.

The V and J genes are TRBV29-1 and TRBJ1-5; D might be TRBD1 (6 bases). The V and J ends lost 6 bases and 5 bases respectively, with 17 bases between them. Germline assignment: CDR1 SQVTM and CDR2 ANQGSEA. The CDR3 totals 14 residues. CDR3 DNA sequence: TGCAGCGTGGTTGGAACAGGGTCGGATCAGCCCCAGCATTTT. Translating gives CSVVGTGSDQPQHF.

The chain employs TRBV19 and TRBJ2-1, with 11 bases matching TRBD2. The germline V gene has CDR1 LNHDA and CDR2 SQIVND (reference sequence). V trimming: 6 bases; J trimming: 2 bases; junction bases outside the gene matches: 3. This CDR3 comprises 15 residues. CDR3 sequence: CASSAGLAAYNEQFF. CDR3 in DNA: TGTGCCAGTAGCGCGGGACTAGCGGCCTACAATGAGCAGTTCTTC.

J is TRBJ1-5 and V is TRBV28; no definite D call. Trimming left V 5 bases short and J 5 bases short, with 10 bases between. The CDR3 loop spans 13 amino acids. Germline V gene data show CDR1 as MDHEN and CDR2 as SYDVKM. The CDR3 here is CASSRGWHQPQHF. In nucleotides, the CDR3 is TGTGCCAGCAGTCGGGGATGGCATCAGCCCCAGCATTTT.

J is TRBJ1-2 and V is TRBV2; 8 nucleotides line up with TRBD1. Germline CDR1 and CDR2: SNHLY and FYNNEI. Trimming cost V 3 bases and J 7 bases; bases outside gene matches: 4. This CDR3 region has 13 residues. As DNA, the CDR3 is TGTGCCAGCAGTGACCAACAGGGGGGTGGCTACACCTTC. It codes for CASSDQQGGGYTF.

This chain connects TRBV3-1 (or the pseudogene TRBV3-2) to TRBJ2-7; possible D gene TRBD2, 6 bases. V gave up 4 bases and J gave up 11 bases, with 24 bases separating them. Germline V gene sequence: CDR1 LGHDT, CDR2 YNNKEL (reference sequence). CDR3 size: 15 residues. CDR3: CASSPSRVAEPLEYV. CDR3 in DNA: TGTGCCAGCAGCCCATCTCGGGTAGCGGAACCTTTGGAGTACGTC.

CDR3 DNA: TGTGCCAGCAGCTTAGGCCGGGATCAGCCCCCCTACAATGAGCAGTTCTTC. Protein product: CASSLGRDQPPYNEQFF. The chain carries TRBV7-2 and TRBJ2-1, with D perhaps matching TRBD2 (5 bases). From germline, CDR1 is SGHTA and CDR2 FQGNSA. The CDR3 spans 17 residues. Trimming left V 1 base short and J 2 bases short, with 15 bases between.

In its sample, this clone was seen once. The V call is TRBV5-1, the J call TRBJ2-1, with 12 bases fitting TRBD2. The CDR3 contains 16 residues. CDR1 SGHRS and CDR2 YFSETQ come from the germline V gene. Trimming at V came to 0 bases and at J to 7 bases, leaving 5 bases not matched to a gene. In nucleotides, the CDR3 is TGCGCCAGCAGCTTGGGGCGGCTAGCGGGAGGGAATGAGCAGTTCTTC. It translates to CASSLGRLAGGNEQFF. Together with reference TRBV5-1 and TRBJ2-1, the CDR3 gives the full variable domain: KAGVTQTPRYLIKTRGQQVTLSCSPISGHRSVSWYQQTPGQGLQFLFEYFSETQRNKGNFPGRFSGRQFSNSRSEMNVSTLELGDSALYLCASSLGRLAGGNEQFFGPGTRLTVL.

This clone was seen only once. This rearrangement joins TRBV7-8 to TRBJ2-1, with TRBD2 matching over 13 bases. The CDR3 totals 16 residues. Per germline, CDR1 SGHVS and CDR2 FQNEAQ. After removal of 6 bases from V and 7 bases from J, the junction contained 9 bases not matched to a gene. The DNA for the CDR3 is TGTGCCAGCAGGAATAGGGGACTAGCGGGACTGAATGAGCAGTTCTTC. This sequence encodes CASRNRGLAGLNEQFF.

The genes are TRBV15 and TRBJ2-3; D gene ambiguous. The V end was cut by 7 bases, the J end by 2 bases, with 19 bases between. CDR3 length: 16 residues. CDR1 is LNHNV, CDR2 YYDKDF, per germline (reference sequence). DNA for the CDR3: TGTGCCACCAAGGATGGAGCCCTCTCTTTCACAGATACGCAGTATTTT. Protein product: CATKDGALSFTDTQYF.

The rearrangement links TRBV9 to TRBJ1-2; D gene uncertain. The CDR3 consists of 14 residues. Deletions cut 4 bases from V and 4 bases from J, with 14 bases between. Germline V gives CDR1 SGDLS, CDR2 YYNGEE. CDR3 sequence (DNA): TGTGCCAGCAGCCCCCATTCGAGTATCTATGGCTACACCTTC. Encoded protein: CASSPHSSIYGYTF.

CDR3 DNA sequence: TGTGCCATCAGTGATTCGTACAGCGGGTACGAGCAGTACTTC. Its protein product is CAISDSYSGYEQYF. The chain couples TRBV10-3 to TRBJ2-7, with D maybe TRBD2 (6 bases). CDR3 length equals 14 residues. CDR1 and CDR2 (germline): ENHRY, SYGVKD. V shed 3 bases and J shed 4 bases, with 13 bases lying between them.

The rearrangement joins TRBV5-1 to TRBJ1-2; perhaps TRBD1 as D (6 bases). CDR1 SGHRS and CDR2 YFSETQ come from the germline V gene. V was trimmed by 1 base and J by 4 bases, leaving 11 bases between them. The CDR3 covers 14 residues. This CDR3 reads CASSLSQGTYGYTF. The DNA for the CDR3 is TGCGCCAGCAGCTTGTCGCAGGGGACCTATGGCTACACCTTC.

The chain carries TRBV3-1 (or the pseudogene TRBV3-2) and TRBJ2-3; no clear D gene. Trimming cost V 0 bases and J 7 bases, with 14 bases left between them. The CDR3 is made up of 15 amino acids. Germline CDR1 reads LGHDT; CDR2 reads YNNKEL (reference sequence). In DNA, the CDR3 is TGTGCCAGCAGCCAAGACGTTCTTGGGCATAATACGCAGTATTTT. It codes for CASSQDVLGHNTQYF.

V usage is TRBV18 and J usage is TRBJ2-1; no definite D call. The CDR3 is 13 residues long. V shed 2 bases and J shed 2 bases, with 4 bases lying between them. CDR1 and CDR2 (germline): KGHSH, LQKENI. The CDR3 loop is CASSPTAYNEQFF. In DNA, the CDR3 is TGTGCCAGCTCACCAACAGCCTACAATGAGCAGTTCTTC.

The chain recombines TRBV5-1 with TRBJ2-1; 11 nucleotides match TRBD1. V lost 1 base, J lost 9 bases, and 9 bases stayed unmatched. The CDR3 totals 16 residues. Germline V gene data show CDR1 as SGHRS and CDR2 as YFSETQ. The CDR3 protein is CASSLTFGQGAFEQFF. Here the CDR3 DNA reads TGCGCCAGCAGCTTGACGTTCGGACAGGGGGCTTTTGAGCAGTTCTTC.

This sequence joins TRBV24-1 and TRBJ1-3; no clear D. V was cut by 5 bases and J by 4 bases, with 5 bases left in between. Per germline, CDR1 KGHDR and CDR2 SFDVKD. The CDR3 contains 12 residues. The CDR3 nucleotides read TGTGCCACCAGTGCGGGAGGAAACACCATATATTTT. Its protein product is CATSAGGNTIYF.

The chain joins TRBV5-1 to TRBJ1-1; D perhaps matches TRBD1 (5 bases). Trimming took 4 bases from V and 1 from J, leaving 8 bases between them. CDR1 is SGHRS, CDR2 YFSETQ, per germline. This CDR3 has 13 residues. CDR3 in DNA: TGCGCCAGCAGCATCGGACAGAACACTGAAGCTTTCTTT. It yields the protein CASSIGQNTEAFF. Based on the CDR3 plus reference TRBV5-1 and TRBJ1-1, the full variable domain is KAGVTQTPRYLIKTRGQQVTLSCSPISGHRSVSWYQQTPGQGLQFLFEYFSETQRNKGNFPGRFSGRQFSNSRSEMNVSTLELGDSALYLCASSIGQNTEAFFGQGTRLTVV.

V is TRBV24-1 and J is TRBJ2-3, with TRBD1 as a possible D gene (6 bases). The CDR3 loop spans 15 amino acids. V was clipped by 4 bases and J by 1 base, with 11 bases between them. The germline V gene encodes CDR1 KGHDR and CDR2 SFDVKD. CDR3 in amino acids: CATSDRTVGTDTQYF. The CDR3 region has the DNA TGTGCCACCAGTGACCGGACAGTCGGCACAGATACGCAGTATTTT.

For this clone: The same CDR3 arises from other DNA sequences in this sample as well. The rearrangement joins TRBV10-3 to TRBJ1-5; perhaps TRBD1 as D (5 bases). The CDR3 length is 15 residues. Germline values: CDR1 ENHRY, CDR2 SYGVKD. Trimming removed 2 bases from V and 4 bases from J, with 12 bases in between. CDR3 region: CAISEGQGSNQPQHF. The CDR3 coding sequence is TGTGCCATCAGTGAGGGGCAGGGCAGTAATCAGCCCCAGCATTTT.

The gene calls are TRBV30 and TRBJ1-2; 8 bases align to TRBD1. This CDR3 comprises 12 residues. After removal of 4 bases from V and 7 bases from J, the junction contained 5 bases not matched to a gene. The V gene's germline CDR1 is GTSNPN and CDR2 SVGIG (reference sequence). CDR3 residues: CAWTTGEAGYTF. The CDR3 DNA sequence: TGTGCCTGGACGACAGGGGAAGCTGGCTACACCTTC.

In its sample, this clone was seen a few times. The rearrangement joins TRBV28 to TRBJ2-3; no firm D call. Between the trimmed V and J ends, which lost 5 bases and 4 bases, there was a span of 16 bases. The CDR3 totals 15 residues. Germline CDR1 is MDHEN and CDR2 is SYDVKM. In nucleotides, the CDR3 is TGTGCCAGCAGTCTCTTCACGGGTGGCGCAGATACGCAGTATTTT. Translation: CASSLFTGGADTQYF.

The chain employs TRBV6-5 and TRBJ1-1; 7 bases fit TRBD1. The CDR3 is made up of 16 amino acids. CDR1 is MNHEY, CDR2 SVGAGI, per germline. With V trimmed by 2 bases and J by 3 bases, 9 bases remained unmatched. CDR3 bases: TGTGCCAGCAGTTACAGGGGGCGTGTGGGGGACACTGAAGCTTTCTTT. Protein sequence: CASSYRGRVGDTEAFF.

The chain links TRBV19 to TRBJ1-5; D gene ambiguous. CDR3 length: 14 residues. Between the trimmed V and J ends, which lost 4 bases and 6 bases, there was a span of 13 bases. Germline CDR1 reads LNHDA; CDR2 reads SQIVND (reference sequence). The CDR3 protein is CASSRREGGQPQHF. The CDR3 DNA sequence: TGTGCCAGTAGTAGGAGGGAAGGAGGTCAGCCCCAGCATTTT.

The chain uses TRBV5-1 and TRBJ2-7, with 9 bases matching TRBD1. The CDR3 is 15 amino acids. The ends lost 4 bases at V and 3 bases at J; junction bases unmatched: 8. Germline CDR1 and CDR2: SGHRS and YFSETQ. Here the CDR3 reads CASSPGQGALYEQYV. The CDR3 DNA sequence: TGCGCCAGCAGCCCGGGACAGGGAGCCCTCTACGAGCAGTACGTC.

CDR3 sequence (DNA): TGTGCCAGCAGTACAGGGAACCAATCACCCCTCCACTTT. Translating it yields CASSTGNQSPLHF. The chain carries TRBV3-1 (or the pseudogene TRBV3-2) and TRBJ1-6, with a tentative D call TRBD1 (6 bases). V lost 6 bases and J lost 10, with 13 bases in between. CDR1 and CDR2 from the germline V gene are LGHDT and YNNKEL (reference sequence). The CDR3 runs to 13 residues.